The rows below give T cell receptor beta chains drawn from one sample of a study of shared clonotypes between healthy human individuals. The data were produced by immunoSEQ multiplex PCR, yet TCRdb's version contains in-frame clones alone and is incomplete. The data show approximately 1,500,000 clones, over 95% seen once. Sequencing used naive CD4+ T cells sorted from blood. The receptors shown here come from a man in his thirties or forties in good health. CDR3s include the opening cysteine and the closing phenylalanine or tryptophan. The D gene is left open where the match is weak. Not every row has a clone size; where given, it reads once, few, many or a size class.

TRBV5-1	TRBJ2-1	.	TRBD2	TGCGCCAGCAGCGTGCTAGCGGGAGGGCACAATGAGCAGTTCTTC	CASSVLAGGHNEQFF
TRBV6-1	TRBJ2-1	.	.	TGTGCCAGCAGTGGGAGGGGCTCCTACAATGAGCAGTTCTTC	CASSGRGSYNEQFF
TRBV9	TRBJ2-7	.	TRBD1	TGTGCCAGCAGCGTAGCCGGGACAGCTGATTACGAGCAGTACTTC	CASSVAGTADYEQYF
TRBV5-1	TRBJ2-5	.	.	TGCGCCAGCAGCACCTCCGGCCAAGAGACCCAGTACTTC	CASSTSGQETQYF
TRBV25-1	TRBJ1-2	.	TRBD1	TGTGCCAGCAGTGCCCTCGGGACAGGAGCTAACTATGGCTACACCTTC	CASSALGTGANYGYTF
TRBV9	TRBJ1-1	.	.	TGTGCCAGCAGCGTAGTCGGGGGCCGGAACACTGAAGCTTTCTTT	CASSVVGGRNTEAFF
TRBV29-1	TRBJ2-3	.	TRBD2	TGCAGCGGGGGACTAGCGGGACTTTTCGATACGCAGTATTTT	CSGGLAGLFDTQYF
TRBV21-1	TRBJ1-5	.	.	TGTGCCAGCAGCAAATCCCGACAGGGCGGTTGCAATCAGCCCCAGCATTTT	CASSKSRQGGCNQPQHF
TRBV20-1	TRBJ2-7	.	.	TGCAGTGCTAGCGGGATCGACGAGCAGTACTTC	CSASGIDEQYF
TRBV7-9	TRBJ2-7	.	.	TGTGCCAGCAGCTTAAGCCCACTTCCGTCGGGCTACGAGCAGTACTTC	CASSLSPLPSGYEQYF
TRBV5-1	TRBJ2-7	.	TRBD1	TGCGCCAGCAGCCAGGACAGGGGGAACTCCTACGAGCAGTACTTC	CASSQDRGNSYEQYF
TRBV29-1	TRBJ1-4	.	.	TGCAGCGTGGGTGTAACTAATGAAAAACTGTTTTTT	CSVGVTNEKLFF
TRBV5-1	TRBJ2-1	.	.	TGCGCCAGCAGCTTGGAGGCCCGCTACAATGAGCAGTTCTTC	CASSLEARYNEQFF
TRBV6-1	TRBJ2-1	few	.	TGTGCCAGCCTCAAGGCGACGGCCAATGAGCAGTTCTTC	CASLKATANEQFF
TRBV6-6	TRBJ1-3	.	.	TGTGCCAGCAGTTCCTCCTCTGGAAACACCATATATTTT	CASSSSSGNTIYF
TRBV30	TRBJ1-4	.	.	TGTGCCTGGAGTCGGCAGGGCGGGGAAAAACTGTTTTTT	CAWSRQGGEKLFF
TRBV19	TRBJ1-2	.	TRBD1	TGTGCCAGTAGTATAGTTTCCAGGGGGGAGAGGAATGGCTACACCTTC	CASSIVSRGERNGYTF
TRBV5-6	TRBJ2-7	.	TRBD1	TGTGCCAGCAGCCGTCCCGTGACAGGGGGCGATTTCTCCTACGAGCAGTACTTC	CASSRPVTGGDFSYEQYF
TRBV28	TRBJ1-5	once	.	TGTGCCAGCAGTTTAGGGGGAAGGGGGGATCAGCCCCAGCATTTT	CASSLGGRGDQPQHF
TRBV5-4	TRBJ2-1	.	TRBD2	TGTGCCAGCAGCTCGGCGAGCGGGAGGTCCTACAATGAGCAGTTCTTC	CASSSASGRSYNEQFF
TRBV5-1	TRBJ1-3	.	.	TGCGCCAGCAGCTTGGGGCAGTCAAACACCATATATTTT	CASSLGQSNTIYF
TRBV28	TRBJ2-3	.	TRBD1	TGTGCCAGCAGCCTACCGGGACAGGGGGGAAAGTATTTT	CASSLPGQGGKYF
TRBV2	TRBJ1-5	.	.	TGTGCCAGCAGCTATAGCAATCAGCCCCAGCATTTT	CASSYSNQPQHF
TRBV7-9	TRBJ2-2	.	.	TGTGCCAGCAGCTTCCCCACCGGGGAGCTGTTTTTT	CASSFPTGELFF
TRBV29-1	TRBJ2-7	.	TRBD1	TGCAGCGTTGCCCAGGGACAGGTCCTCTACGAGCAGTACTTC	CSVAQGQVLYEQYF